This T cell receptor (beta chain) was identified in a study of shared clonotypes between healthy human individuals. Overall study results and limits: Donor scarcity curtailed the genetic and exposure-history diversity represented herein.

Approximately 220 ng DNA, 30,000 or so T cell genomes, went into each sorted-subset replicate PCR. Generated by immunoSEQ multiplex PCR, the TCRdb table keeps only in-frame clones and is missing some. The sample has 950,000 to 1,100,000 clones, roughly 74% seen once. The CDR3 contains 12 residues. The germline V gene has CDR1 SGHTA and CDR2 FQGNSA. The trim removed 5 bases at V and 5 bases at J, leaving 1 base unmatched. Comments on this clone: Its antigen is unidentified.

This chain links TRBV7-2 with TRBJ2-7; the match to TRBD1 covers 9 bases. This TCR came from a man between 18 and 29 years old in good health. Some clones in this sample may be carry-over from other donors' samples. Sequencing was performed on memory CD4+ T cells from PBMCs. Subset defined: CD45RA-negative fraction. The CDR3 here is CASSRTGDEQYF. CDR3 DNA sequence: TGTGCCAGCAGCCGGACAGGGGACGAGCAGTACTTC.